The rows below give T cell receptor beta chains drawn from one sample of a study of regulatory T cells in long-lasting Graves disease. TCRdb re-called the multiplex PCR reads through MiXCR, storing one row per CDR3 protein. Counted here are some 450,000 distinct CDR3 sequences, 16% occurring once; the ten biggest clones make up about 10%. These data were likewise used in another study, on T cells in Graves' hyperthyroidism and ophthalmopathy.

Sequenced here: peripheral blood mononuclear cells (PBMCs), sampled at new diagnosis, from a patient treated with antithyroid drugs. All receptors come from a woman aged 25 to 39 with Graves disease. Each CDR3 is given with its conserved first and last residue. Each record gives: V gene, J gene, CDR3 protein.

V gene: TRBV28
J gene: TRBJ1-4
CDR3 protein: CASSSGQGAGNEKLFF

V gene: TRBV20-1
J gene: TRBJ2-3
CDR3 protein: CSASRGSRTQYF

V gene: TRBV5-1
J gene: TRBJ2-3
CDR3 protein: CASSFRQGSTDTQYF

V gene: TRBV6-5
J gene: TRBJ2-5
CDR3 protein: CASSYSRRQETQYF

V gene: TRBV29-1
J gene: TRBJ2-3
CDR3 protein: CSVNPGTATDTQYF

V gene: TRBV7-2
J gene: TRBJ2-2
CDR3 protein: CASSLNMISNTGELFF

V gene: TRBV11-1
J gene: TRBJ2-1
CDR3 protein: CASSRRRDSSYNEQFF

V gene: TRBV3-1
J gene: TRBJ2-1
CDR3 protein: CASSQGTSGTYNEQFF

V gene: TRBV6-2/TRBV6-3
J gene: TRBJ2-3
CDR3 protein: CASSSYFSGGTDTQYF

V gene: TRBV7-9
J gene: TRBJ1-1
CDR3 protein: CASSLSHRGPTSEAFF

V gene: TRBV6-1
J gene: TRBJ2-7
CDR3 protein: CASRPPGLNYEQYF